The source of this T cell receptor (beta chain) is a study of blood T cell repertoires in COVID-19. Study summary: Some COVID-19 samples were acute and others convalescent; all came from the United States, Italy and Spain.

Cohort assignment relied on participant-reported clinical history. Before they entered the study, exposed participants had met a COVID-19 case within 2 weeks. As originally analysed: It was from reference gene primer amplification that nucleated cell counts were estimated. Repertoires were generated with immunoSEQ multiplex PCR, while TCRdb's copy carries only in-frame clones and drops some. V, J and clone size reflect that table, while D and trimming were determined from the DNA. The sample shows approximately 220,000 clones, about 83% of them seen only once. V gave up 0 bases and J gave up 5 bases, with 12 bases separating them. The CDR3 extends over 15 amino acids. Germline V gene lookup returns CDR1 SGHRS and CDR2 YFSETQ.

This sequence joins TRBV5-1 and TRBJ2-1; D remains unclear. Source material: PBMCs or T cells enriched from blood (not recorded which). The sequence derives from a woman between 40 and 55 years old who had been exposed to COVID-19. The CDR3 DNA reads as TGCGCCAGCAGCTTGGGTCAGCGCCCAGACAATGAGCAGTTCTTC. This sequence encodes CASSLGQRPDNEQFF.